The entry below gives a single T cell receptor beta chain sequence along with its context. The CDR3 sequence is 15 residues long. Germline V gene lookup returns CDR1 LGHNA and CDR2 YSLEER. Between the trimmed V and J ends, which lost 4 bases and 5 bases, there was a span of 16 bases. TCRdb's table, derived via immunoSEQ multiplex PCR, lists solely in-frame clones and lacks some. This sample has about 510,000 clones; approximately 95% occur once, and the top ten carry about 0.064%. This entry is derived from a study of shared clonotypes between healthy human individuals. About the research overall: Samples came from a couple of female and a few male donors aged 18 to 49. A donor's plate count was three for CD4 naive and three for CD4 memory; CD8 naive had two and CD8 memory one.

Sequenced: naive CD4+ T cells sorted from blood. Subset indicated: CD45RA+ positively selected. The TCR sequence derives from a woman aged 25-40 years in good health. The chain carries TRBV4-3 and TRBJ2-3, with D uncertain. Here the CDR3 reads CASSLTLVVRDTQYF. In DNA, the CDR3 is TGCGCCAGCAGCCTTACGCTAGTGGTCCGAGATACGCAGTATTTT.